A single sample is the source of the 9 T cell receptor beta chains below, sequenced in a study of PD-1 and CTLA-4 blockade in melanoma. Repertoires were generated with immunoSEQ multiplex PCR, while TCRdb's copy carries only in-frame clones and drops some. The table lists roughly 30,000 clones, roughly 90% of them singletons. The source was CD8+ T cells from peripheral blood, collected from a patient given anti-PD-1 treatment. The receptor source for this set is a human donor with melanoma.

This sequence joins TRBV5-6 and TRBJ1-2; TRBD1 matches at 8 bases. The length of the CDR3 is 16 residues. Germline CDR1 reads SGHDT; CDR2 reads YYEEEE. J was trimmed by 8 bases and V by 0 bases; bases with no gene match: 12. For the CDR3, the DNA is TGTGCCAGCAGCTTGGGCGACAGGGGCTTAACTGGAGGCTACACCTTC. Protein sequence: CASSLGDRGLTGGYTF.

The chain combines TRBV11-1 with TRBJ1-1; perhaps TRBD1 as D (5 bases). Germline-derived CDR1 and CDR2 are SGHAT and FQDESV (reference sequence). The V end lost 4 bases, the J end lost 0 bases, and 15 bases lay between the germline ends. CDR3 length: 16 residues. The CDR3 coding sequence is TGTGCCAGCAGCTCGGTCCAGGGTAACCTGAACACTGAAGCTTTCTTT. Translating it yields CASSSVQGNLNTEAFF.

The chain joins TRBV7-8 to TRBJ1-2; D gene uncertain. V lost 0 bases to trimming and J lost 14 bases, with 22 bases between them. The CDR3 contains 15 residues. CDR1 is SGHVS and CDR2 is FQNEAQ in the germline V gene. CDR3 region: CASSLAAGRQNGETF. DNA of the CDR3: TGTGCCAGCAGCTTAGCTGCTGGCAGGCAAAATGGGGAAACCTTC.

The V call is TRBV4-2, the J call TRBJ1-2; 8 bases fit TRBD1. The V and J ends lost 0 bases and 4 bases, in that order; junction bases with no gene match: 7. Germline V gives CDR1 LGHNA, CDR2 YNFKEQ. This CDR3 is built from 16 residues. The CDR3 region has the DNA TGTGCCAGCAGCCAAGAGACAGGGGAGGCCTTCTATGGCTACACCTTC. Its protein is CASSQETGEAFYGYTF.

This rearrangement joins TRBV5-4 to TRBJ2-7; D is undetermined. The CDR3 totals 14 residues. Deletions cut 4 bases from V and 0 bases from J, with 11 bases between. Germline CDR1 SGHNT, CDR2 YYREEE (reference sequence). CDR3 amino acids: CASSSSLDSYEQYF. CDR3 bases: TGTGCCAGCAGCAGCAGCCTAGACTCCTACGAGCAGTACTTC.

The chain recombines TRBV3-1 (or the pseudogene TRBV3-2) with TRBJ2-7; D uncertain. Germline V gene data show CDR1 as LGHDT and CDR2 as YNNKEL (reference sequence). V was cut by 4 bases and J by 7 bases, with 11 bases left in between. CDR3 length equals 12 residues. The CDR3 nucleotides are TGTGCCAGCAGCCTCCTTGGACGGGAGCAGTACTTC. Protein sequence: CASSLLGREQYF.

The genes are TRBV7-2 and TRBJ2-1; 9 nucleotides line up with TRBD2. This CDR3 comprises 18 residues. Germline loops: CDR1 SGHTA, CDR2 FQGNSA. V dropped 2 bases and J dropped 5; count of bases not matched to a gene: 13. CDR3 bases: TGTGCCAGCAGCTTATCCAGCGGGGGGCGGCGGGGCCACAATGAGCAGTTCTTC. Translation gives CASSLSSGGRRGHNEQFF.

This chain connects TRBV28 to TRBJ2-3, with 10 bases lining up with TRBD1. Germline V gene sequence: CDR1 MDHEN, CDR2 SYDVKM. Trimming took 6 bases from V and 1 from J; bases not matched to a gene: 4. CDR3 size: 15 residues. This CDR3 is CASSSGTGGTDTQYF. The CDR3 nucleotides read TGTGCCAGCAGCTCCGGGACAGGGGGCACAGATACGCAGTATTTT.

The genes are TRBV2 and TRBJ2-1; 7 bases agree with TRBD1. The length of the CDR3 is 16 residues. Per the germline V gene, CDR1 is SNHLY and CDR2 is FYNNEI. After removal of 5 bases from V and 1 base from J, the junction contained 8 bases not matched to a gene. CDR3 in DNA: TGTGCCAGCAGTCTTCCGGGACAGCCTTCCTACAATGAGCAGTTCTTC. Translating it yields CASSLPGQPSYNEQFF.